The rows below give T cell receptor beta chains drawn from one sample of a study of shared clonotypes between healthy human individuals. The assay was immunoSEQ multiplex PCR, and TCRdb's table has in-frame clones only and misses some. The sample includes some 89,000 clones, around 67% of them seen just once. The sequenced material came from memory CD8+ T cells sorted from blood. These receptors came from a man aged 25-45 years in good health. Both conserved end residues are part of each CDR3. A D gene is named only where the DNA matches it firmly. Clone size is given for some rows only: seen once, a few or many times, or a class if the clone is expanded.

j_call,clone_size,v_call,d_call,cdr3_nt,cdr3_aa
TRBJ1-3,-,TRBV4-3,-,TGCGCCAGCAGCCAGACCCATCGCTCTGGAAACACCATATATTTT,CASSQTHRSGNTIYF
TRBJ1-4,-,TRBV9,TRBD1,TGTGCCAGCAGCGCGACAGGGGGCGCAGGGCAAGAAAAACTGTTTTTT,CASSATGGAGQEKLFF
TRBJ2-7,-,TRBV11-2,-,TGTGCCAGCAGCTCCTCGGACACTTCCTACGAGCAGTACTTC,CASSSSDTSYEQYF
TRBJ2-7,-,TRBV16,TRBD2,TGTGCCAGCAGCCAATCCGGGACTAGCTTCCCCGAGCAGTACTTC,CASSQSGTSFPEQYF
TRBJ2-7,-,TRBV30,TRBD2,TGTGCCTGGAGTAAAAAGGGACTAGGTTACGAGCAGTACTTC,CAWSKKGLGYEQYF
TRBJ2-5,once,TRBV2,TRBD1,TGTGCCACCCGGGACAGTGGACAAGAGACCCAGTACTTC,CATRDSGQETQYF
TRBJ2-1,-,TRBV25-1,TRBD2,TGTGCCAGCAGTGAAACTAGCGGGAGGGGGAGCTCCTACAATGAGCAGTTCTTC,CASSETSGRGSSYNEQFF
TRBJ2-3,-,TRBV11-2,TRBD2,TGTGCCAGCAGCTTAGGGCTAGCGGGGTCTACAGATACGCAGTATTTT,CASSLGLAGSTDTQYF
TRBJ2-7,many,TRBV6-1,TRBD2,TGTGCCAGCAGTGAAGAACTAGCGGGAGCCTACGAGCAGTACTTC,CASSEELAGAYEQYF
TRBJ1-1,-,TRBV28,TRBD1,TGTGCCAGCAGTTTACGGGACAGGGGTATGAACACTGAAGCTTTCTTT,CASSLRDRGMNTEAFF
TRBJ2-7,-,TRBV28,-,TGTGCCAGCAGTTTGGCCATGACCTACGAGCAGTACTTC,CASSLAMTYEQYF
TRBJ2-4,-,TRBV6-1,TRBD1,TGTGCCAGCAGTGAAAGGGGACAGATCAAAAACATTCAGTACTTC,CASSERGQIKNIQYF
TRBJ2-1,once,TRBV27,TRBD2,TGTGCCAGCAGTTCCTACTGGACTAGCGGGTTAGATGAGCAGTTCTTC,CASSSYWTSGLDEQFF
TRBJ2-1,-,TRBV9,-,TGTGCCAGCAGCGTAAGTGGCGGGTCCTACAATGAGCAGTTCTTC,CASSVSGGSYNEQFF
TRBJ2-7,once,TRBV1,-,TGCACCAGCAGCCAAGATCGGGCTACTCCAACCTACGAGCAGTACTTC,CTSSQDRATPTYEQYF
TRBJ2-5,-,TRBV5-1,-,TGCGCCAGCAGCCGCGGACGGGGAGAAGAGACCCAGTACTTC,CASSRGRGEETQYF
TRBJ2-5,-,TRBV29-1,-,TGCAGCGTCGCCAGCCCGTCGGAGACCCAGTACTTC,CSVASPSETQYF
TRBJ2-1,-,TRBV2,TRBD1,TGTGCCAGCACCAAGGGACAGGGAACGAATGAGCAGTTCTTC,CASTKGQGTNEQFF
TRBJ1-2,-,TRBV19,-,TGTGCCAGTGCTATAAACTATGGCTACACCTTC,CASAINYGYTF
TRBJ1-5,-,TRBV4-3,-,TGCGCCAGCAGCCAAGTGGCAGGCAGCAATCAGCCCCAGCATTTT,CASSQVAGSNQPQHF
TRBJ2-7,many,TRBV7-9,TRBD1,TGTGCCAGCAGCTTAATAGTGGGGAGCGGTCGGGACAGGCGATACGAGCAGTACTTC,CASSLIVGSGRDRRYEQYF
TRBJ2-7,-,TRBV11-2,-,TGTGCCAGCGGACACAACGAGCAGTACTTC,CASGHNEQYF